A selection of T cell receptor beta chains follows, all from one sample in a study of cytomegalovirus exposure and HLA in healthy donors. Generated by immunoSEQ multiplex PCR, the TCRdb table keeps only in-frame clones and is missing some. Among more than 150,000 clones listed, approximately 85% were seen once. What was sequenced was PBMCs. All receptors come from a man aged 18-30 years in good health and CMV-seropositive. Both conserved end residues are part of each CDR3. Fields, in order: J gene, D gene, V gene, clone size, CDR3 DNA, CDR3 protein. The D gene is left open where the match is weak. For some rows the clone size is stated as once, few or many, or as a class when expanded; others skip it.

TRBJ2-7 - TRBV6-5 - TGTGCCAGCCATTCCTTAATAGGGGGCTCCTACGAGCAGTACTTC CASHSLIGGSYEQYF
TRBJ1-2 - TRBV5-6 few TGTGCCAGCAGCTTGAACAACGGGTATGGCTACACCTTC CASSLNNGYGYTF
TRBJ1-3 - TRBV30 few TGTGCCTGGGGTGGACTGACGTCTCGGAACACCATATATTTT CAWGGLTSRNTIYF
TRBJ1-4 TRBD1 TRBV5-3 - TGTGCCAGAAGCGGGGGACAGGACCCTAATGAAAAACTGTTTTTT CARSGGQDPNEKLFF
TRBJ2-2 - TRBV6-1 - TGTGCCAGCATATACGGGACACTGACCGGGGAGCTGTTTTTT CASIYGTLTGELFF
TRBJ2-5 TRBD2 TRBV10-1 - TGCGCCAGCAGTGAAGGGCGTCTAGCGGGGGAAGAGACCCAGTACTTC CASSEGRLAGEETQYF
TRBJ2-7 TRBD1 TRBV7-9 - TGTGCCAGCAGCCGACCGGGACAGAGTTACGAGCAGTACTTC CASSRPGQSYEQYF
TRBJ1-1 - TRBV9 - TGTGCCAGCAGCTCCATGCAGGGCCGCAAAGCGTGGACTGAAGCTTTCTTT CASSSMQGRKAWTEAFF
TRBJ2-3 TRBD2 TRBV27 - TGTGCCAGCAGCCAGTCACCGGGACTACACACAGATACGCAGTATTTT CASSQSPGLHTDTQYF
TRBJ2-5 TRBD2 TRBV4-2 - TGTGCCAGCAGCCAAGAGCGAACGGGGGGGCCGGAGACCCAGTACTTC CASSQERTGGPETQYF
TRBJ2-7 - TRBV9 - TGTGCCAGCAGCGTAGACGGAGATTCGGTCGAGCAGTACTTC CASSVDGDSVEQYF
TRBJ2-7 - TRBV2 - TGTGCCAGCAGCTCGCGGCCAATGACCTACGAGCAGTACTTC CASSSRPMTYEQYF
TRBJ1-4 - TRBV25-1 - TGTGCCAGCACCGAGAGCAGGGCAAATGAAAAACTGTTTTTT CASTESRANEKLFF
TRBJ1-5 - TRBV6-5 - TGTGCCAGCAGTTCACCTAGCTCTAGCAATCAGCCCCAGCATTTT CASSSPSSSNQPQHF
TRBJ1-2 - TRBV4-2 - TGTGCCAGCAGCCAGATCACGACCGGGACACCGGGAGGCGGCTACACCTTC CASSQITTGTPGGGYTF
TRBJ1-1 TRBD1 TRBV6-5 - TGTGCCAGCAGGACGGGACAGGGTGTTAACACTGAAGCTTTCTTT CASRTGQGVNTEAFF
TRBJ1-2 - TRBV7-2 - TGTGCCAGCAGCTTAGTTGGCAGGGGAAATGGCTACACCTTC CASSLVGRGNGYTF
TRBJ2-4 - TRBV19 - TGTGCCAGTAGTCTCACCGTAACCCGGAACATTCAGTACTTC CASSLTVTRNIQYF
TRBJ1-5 TRBD1 TRBV30 - TGTGCCTGTCAGGGGGAAGTGGGACAGCCCCAGCATTTT CACQGEVGQPQHF
TRBJ2-7 TRBD1 TRBV7-9 - TGTGCCAGCAGCCTTACAGGGGGGACCTACGAGCAGTACTTC CASSLTGGTYEQYF
TRBJ2-7 - TRBV11-2 - TGTGCCAGCAGCTTAGTAACACAGGGAATGGGTTGGTACTTC CASSLVTQGMGWYF
TRBJ2-3 TRBD1 TRBV23-1 once TGCGCCAACAGGGGGCAAGCAGATACGCAGTATTTT CANRGQADTQYF
TRBJ2-5 - TRBV12-1 - TGTGCCAGCAGCTTTGACAGGGGTTATAGGGAGACCCAGTACTTC CASSFDRGYRETQYF
TRBJ2-7 - TRBV27 - TGTGCCAGCAGTTTTGGGGGGTTACCCTACGAGCAGTACTTC CASSFGGLPYEQYF
TRBJ1-5 - TRBV5-1 - TGCGCCAGCAGCCCTGGCGGGGCCCTAGGCAATCAGCCCCAGCATTTT CASSPGGALGNQPQHF
TRBJ1-2 - TRBV30 - TGTGCCCGTTCTGACTCCTTTCGATATGGCTACACCTTC CARSDSFRYGYTF
TRBJ2-7 TRBD1 TRBV5-1 - TGCGCCAGCAGCTGGTCGACAGGGGGCTTGTACGAGCAGTACTTC CASSWSTGGLYEQYF
TRBJ2-7 - TRBV5-1 - TGCGCCAGCAGCTTAGGACAGACAGAGCAGTACTTC CASSLGQTEQYF